A single sample gave rise to the 25 T cell receptor beta chains below, sequenced in a study of blood T cell repertoires in COVID-19. Data came from immunoSEQ multiplex PCR; TCRdb stores just in-frame clones and leaves some out. The sample has about 210,000 clones, around 90% seen once. Source material: peripheral blood. All receptors derive from a man in his thirties or forties with acute or convalescent COVID-19.

The CDR3 is CASSRGGRRTGELFF. The CDR3 coding sequence is TGTGCCAGCAGCCGGGGGGGCCGACGGACCGGGGAGCTGTTTTTT. The chain has TRBV5-4 and TRBJ2-2; 8 bases map to TRBD2. Germline CDR1 SGHNT, CDR2 YYREEE (reference sequence). V lost 4 bases and J lost 5; bases outside the gene matches: 7. CDR3 length equals 15 residues.

The chain recombines TRBV28 with TRBJ2-3, with D maybe TRBD1 (7 bases). The CDR3 loop spans 15 amino acids. CDR1 and CDR2 (germline): MDHEN, SYDVKM. The ends were cut back, 7 bases at V and 2 bases at J, with 16 bases in the middle. The CDR3 protein is CASTSGGLPTDTQYF. CDR3 nucleotides: TGTGCCAGCACCTCAGGGGGACTTCCCACAGATACGCAGTATTTT.

V usage is TRBV5-4 and J usage is TRBJ2-3; D is possibly TRBD1 (6 bases). Germline CDR1 reads SGHNT; CDR2 reads YYREEE (reference sequence). This CDR3 is 13 amino acids long. Trimming cost V 6 bases and J 4 bases, with 12 bases left between them. For the CDR3, the DNA is TGTGCCAGCACCCAGGGGCGCGCAGATACGCAGTATTTT. Protein sequence: CASTQGRADTQYF.

The chain is built from TRBV7-9 and TRBJ2-1; TRBD1 matches at 11 bases. Unmatched junction bases numbered 10, after V lost 5 bases and J lost 7 bases. The CDR3 is 16 amino acids. Germline V gene data show CDR1 as SEHNR and CDR2 as FQNEAQ (reference sequence). CDR3 in amino acids: CASSPGTGGFMNEQFF. The CDR3 DNA reads as TGTGCCAGCAGCCCGGGGACAGGGGGTTTTATGAATGAGCAGTTCTTC.

The CDR3 loop is CASSPGYEQYF. In DNA form, the CDR3 reads TGTGCCAGCAGTCCAGGGTACGAGCAGTACTTC. This chain uses TRBV28 with TRBJ2-7; tentatively, D is TRBD1 (5 bases). The germline V gene encodes CDR1 MDHEN and CDR2 SYDVKM. Trimming stripped 5 bases from V and 4 bases from J, with 6 bases between. The CDR3 contains 11 residues.

This clone was counted once. The chain couples TRBV11-3 to TRBJ2-2; TRBD2 agrees at 10 bases. The CDR3 runs 15 residues. The germline V gene has CDR1 SGHNT and CDR2 YENEEA. V trimming: 5 bases; J trimming: 4 bases; junction bases outside the gene matches: 4. The CDR3 reads CASSTVAGGTGELFF. The CDR3, as DNA: TGTGCCAGCAGCACGGTAGCGGGGGGCACCGGGGAGCTGTTTTTT.

This clone has only one observation. This chain joins TRBV28 and TRBJ1-6; D not certain. This CDR3 has 16 residues. The V and J ends lost 5 bases and 9 bases respectively, with 20 bases between them. Germline V gene lookup returns CDR1 MDHEN and CDR2 SYDVKM. CDR3 region: CASSRLVFRRGSPLHF. CDR3 nucleotides: TGTGCCAGCAGTCGGCTGGTCTTCCGTCGGGGTTCACCCCTCCACTTT.

V usage is TRBV12-5 and J usage is TRBJ2-5; the match to TRBD1 covers 7 bases. The CDR3 runs to 14 residues. Germline V gene data show CDR1 as LGHNT and CDR2 as FRNRAP. V lost 6 bases and J lost 4; bases outside the gene matches: 8. This chain's CDR3 is CASGPYRGRETQYF. The CDR3 DNA reads TGTGCTAGTGGGCCTTACAGGGGACGAGAGACCCAGTACTTC.

This chain connects TRBV28 to TRBJ1-4; D remains unclear. The V end lost 6 bases, the J end lost 4 bases, and 9 bases lay between the germline ends. The germline CDR1 and CDR2 sequences are MDHEN and SYDVKM. The CDR3 spans 13 residues. CDR3 in amino acids: CASSGGSNEKLFF. CDR3 sequence (DNA): TGTGCCAGCAGCGGTGGGAGTAATGAAAAACTGTTTTTT.

This rearrangement joins TRBV28 to TRBJ2-7, with D perhaps TRBD1 (5 bases). Germline CDR1 and CDR2: MDHEN and SYDVKM. V lost 4 bases and J lost 4, with 17 bases in between. The CDR3 loop spans 15 amino acids. CDR3 DNA sequence: TGTGCCAGCAGTTCCCCCCTAAGACAGACTTACGAGCAGTACTTC. Residues: CASSSPLRQTYEQYF. Using reference TRBV28 and TRBJ2-7 for the parts outside the CDR3, the full variable domain is DVKVTQSSRYLVKRTGEKVFLECVQDMDHENMFWYRQDPGLGLRLIYFSYDVKMKEKGDIPEGYSVSREKKERFSLILESASTNQTSMYLCASSSPLRQTYEQYFGPGTRLTVT.

The chain couples TRBV6-5 to TRBJ1-2; D gene ambiguous. Trimming took off 6 bases at V and 1 base at J, with 9 bases between the two ends. The CDR3 totals 13 residues. Germline V CDR1 and CDR2: MNHEY, SVGAGI. The CDR3 loop is CASSLHSNYGYTF. CDR3 bases: TGTGCCAGCAGCTTGCACAGTAACTATGGCTACACCTTC.

A single count supports this clone. The chain employs TRBV9 and TRBJ2-7, with D unclear. Germline CDR1 reads SGDLS; CDR2 reads YYNGEE. The CDR3 is 13 amino acids. Trimming pared 4 bases from V and 6 bases from J, leaving 14 bases between. CDR3 DNA sequence: TGTGCCAGCAGCTTGACACCGGCGCGCGAGCAGTACTTC. It translates to CASSLTPAREQYF. The variable domain in full, with the rest retrieved from reference TRBV9 and TRBJ2-7, is DSGVTQTPKHLITATGQRVTLRCSPRSGDLSVYWYQQSLDQGLQFLIQYYNGEERAKGNILERFSAQQFPDLHSELNLSSLELGDSALYFCASSLTPAREQYFGPGTRLTVT.

The CDR3 DNA follows: TGTGCCAGCAGTTCCCAGACAGATACGCAGTATTTT. Encoded protein: CASSSQTDTQYF. The chain uses TRBV6-5 and TRBJ2-3; D remains ambiguous. Trimming removed 4 bases at V and 3 bases at J, with 5 bases between. The CDR3 runs 12 residues. Germline-derived CDR1 and CDR2 are MNHEY and SVGAGI.

The chain joins TRBV7-9 to TRBJ2-1; 9 bases agree with TRBD2. Unmatched junction bases numbered 9, after V lost 6 bases and J lost 9 bases. The CDR3 has 14 residues. CDR1 and CDR2 (germline): SEHNR, FQNEAQ (reference sequence). The CDR3 loop is CASSPSAGGPEQFF. CDR3 nucleotide sequence: TGTGCCAGCAGTCCAAGCGCGGGGGGGCCTGAGCAGTTCTTC.

The J gene is TRBJ2-5, the V gene TRBV12-3 or TRBV12-4, with D perhaps matching TRBD2 (6 bases). Trimming cost V 3 bases and J 5 bases, with 7 bases left between them. The CDR3 has 12 amino acids. Written as DNA, the CDR3 is TGTGCCAGCAGTTTTCGGGGGGAGACCCAGTACTTC. Its protein product is CASSFRGETQYF.

The chain recombines TRBV29-1 with TRBJ2-3; D is uncertain. The CDR3 runs 11 residues. With 7 bases removed from V and 5 bases from J, the gap between germline ends came to 10 bases. Germline-derived CDR1 and CDR2 are SQVTM and ANQGSEA. The CDR3 here is CSAGALDTQYF. In DNA form, the CDR3 reads TGCAGCGCCGGCGCATTAGATACGCAGTATTTT.

The chain is built from TRBV28 and TRBJ1-2; 7 nucleotides agree with TRBD1. Germline V gene lookup returns CDR1 MDHEN and CDR2 SYDVKM. This CDR3 comprises 15 residues. With V trimmed by 5 bases and J by 2 bases, 8 bases remained unmatched. CDR3 nucleotides: TGTGCCAGCAGTCCCTGGACAGGAGCAAACTATGGCTACACCTTC. Translation: CASSPWTGANYGYTF.

The chain is built from TRBV6-1 and TRBJ1-2, with 7 bases aligning to TRBD1. The germline CDR1 and CDR2 sequences are MNHNS and SASEGT. This CDR3 has 13 amino acids. V was pared by 3 bases and J by 5 bases, with 3 bases of the junction left unmatched. CDR3 region: CASSEGQRYGYTF. DNA for the CDR3: TGTGCCAGCAGTGAGGGACAGCGGTATGGCTACACCTTC.

The gene calls are TRBV2 and TRBJ2-5; 7 positions match TRBD2. The trim removed 6 bases at V and 11 bases at J, leaving 3 bases unmatched. The CDR3 contains 10 residues. The germline gives CDR1 SNHLY, CDR2 FYNNEI. CDR3 DNA: TGTGCCAGCAGGACTAGCAGACAGTACTTC. This encodes CASRTSRQYF. Filled out from reference TRBV2 and TRBJ2-5, the complete variable domain reads EPEVTQTPSHQVTQMGQEVILRCVPISNHLYFYWYRQILGQKVEFLVSFYNNEISEKSEIFDDQFSVERPDGSNFTLKIRSTKLEDSAMYFCASRTSRQYFGPGTRLLVL.

The CDR3 here is CASRPPPGSAFNEKLFF. The CDR3 bases are TGCGCCAGCAGACCTCCCCCCGGCAGCGCATTTAATGAAAAACTGTTTTTT. The chain uses TRBV5-1 and TRBJ1-4; D is uncertain. Germline V lookup: CDR1 SGHRS, CDR2 YFSETQ. The CDR3 covers 17 residues. V lost 5 bases, J lost 4 bases, and 21 bases lay in between.

The rearrangement joins TRBV30 to TRBJ1-5, with D tentatively TRBD1 (5 bases). Per the germline V gene, CDR1 is GTSNPN and CDR2 is SVGIG (reference sequence). This CDR3 is built from 14 residues. Trimming cost V 1 base and J 5 bases, with 12 bases left between them. As DNA, the CDR3 is TGTGCCTGGAGTGGGTCACAGGCCCATCAGCCCCAGCATTTT. It translates to CAWSGSQAHQPQHF.

This clone was seen a single time. V usage is TRBV6-1 and J usage is TRBJ1-2; TRBD1 agrees at 7 bases. The ends lost 2 bases at V and 5 bases at J; junction bases unmatched: 2. The germline gives CDR1 MNHNS, CDR2 SASEGT. The CDR3 runs 13 residues. Written as DNA, the CDR3 is TGTGCCAGCAGTGAACAGGGGGAATATGGCTACACCTTC. Protein: CASSEQGEYGYTF.

This rearrangement joins TRBV28 to TRBJ1-2, with unresolved D. With 6 bases removed from V and 0 bases from J, the gap between germline ends came to 8 bases. Per the germline V gene, CDR1 is MDHEN and CDR2 is SYDVKM. The CDR3 sequence is 13 residues long. CDR3 in amino acids: CASSWRTNYGYTF. The CDR3 bases are TGTGCCAGCAGCTGGAGGACTAACTATGGCTACACCTTC.

The rearrangement joins TRBV14 to TRBJ2-3; TRBD2 agrees at 11 bases. Per germline, CDR1 SGHDN and CDR2 FVKESK. Trimming removed 1 base from V and 8 bases from J; junction bases left unmatched: 8. This CDR3 has 16 amino acids. The CDR3, as DNA: TGTGCCAGCAGCCAAGGGGCTAGCGGGGGGCATGTTACGCAGTATTTT. This gives the protein CASSQGASGGHVTQYF.

As concerns this clone: At one boundary the junction diverges from the germline segment, which might be a read error. This rearrangement joins TRBV3-1 (or the pseudogene TRBV3-2) to TRBJ2-7, with 8 bases matching TRBD2. The germline gives CDR1 LGHDT, CDR2 YNNKEL (reference sequence). The CDR3 is 11 residues long. CDR3 residues: CASSRGGKKNF. Written as DNA, the CDR3 is TGTGCCAGCAGCCGCGGGGGGAAGAAGAACTTC.